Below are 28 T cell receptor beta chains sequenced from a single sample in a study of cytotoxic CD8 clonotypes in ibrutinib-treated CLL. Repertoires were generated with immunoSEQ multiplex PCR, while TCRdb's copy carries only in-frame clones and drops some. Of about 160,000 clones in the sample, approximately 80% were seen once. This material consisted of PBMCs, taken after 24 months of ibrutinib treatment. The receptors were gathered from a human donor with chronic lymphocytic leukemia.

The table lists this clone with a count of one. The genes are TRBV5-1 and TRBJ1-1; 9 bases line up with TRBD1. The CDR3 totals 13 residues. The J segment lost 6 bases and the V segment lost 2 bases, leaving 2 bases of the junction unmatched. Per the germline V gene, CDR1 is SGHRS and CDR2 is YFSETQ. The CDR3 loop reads CASSLGQGPEAFF. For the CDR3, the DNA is TGCGCCAGCAGCTTAGGACAGGGGCCTGAAGCTTTCTTT.

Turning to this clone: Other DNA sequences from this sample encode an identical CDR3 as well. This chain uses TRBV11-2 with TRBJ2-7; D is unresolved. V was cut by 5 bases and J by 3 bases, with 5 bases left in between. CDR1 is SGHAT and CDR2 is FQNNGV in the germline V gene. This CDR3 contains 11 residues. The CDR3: CASSPHYEQYF. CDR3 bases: TGTGCCAGCAGCCCCCACTACGAGCAGTACTTC. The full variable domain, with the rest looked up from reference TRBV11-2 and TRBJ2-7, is EAGVAQSPRYKIIEKRQSVAFWCNPISGHATLYWYQQILGQGPKLLIQFQNNGVVDDSQLPKDRFSAERLKGVDSTLKIQPAKLEDSAVYLCASSPHYEQYFGPGTRLTVT.

The CDR3 nucleotides read TGTGCCTCTAGAGGGGGCAGCACAGATACGCAGTATTTT. It is translated as CASRGGSTDTQYF. The chain carries TRBV10-3 and TRBJ2-3, with 7 positions matching TRBD1. The germline CDR1 and CDR2 sequences are ENHRY and SYGVKD. Unmatched junction bases numbered 5, after V lost 11 bases and J lost 0 bases. This CDR3 has 13 amino acids.

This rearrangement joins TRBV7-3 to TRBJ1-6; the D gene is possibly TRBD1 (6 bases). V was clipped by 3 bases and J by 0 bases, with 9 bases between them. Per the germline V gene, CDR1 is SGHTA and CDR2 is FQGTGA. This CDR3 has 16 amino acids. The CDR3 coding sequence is TGTGCCAGCAGCTTGGACAGCACCTCCTATAATTCACCCCTCCACTTT. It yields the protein CASSLDSTSYNSPLHF.

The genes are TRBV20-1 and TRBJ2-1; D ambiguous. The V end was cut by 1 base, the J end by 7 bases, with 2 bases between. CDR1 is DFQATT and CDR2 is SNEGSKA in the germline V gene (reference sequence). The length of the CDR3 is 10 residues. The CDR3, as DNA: TGCAGTGCTAGAGCGAATGAGCAGTTCTTC. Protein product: CSARANEQFF.

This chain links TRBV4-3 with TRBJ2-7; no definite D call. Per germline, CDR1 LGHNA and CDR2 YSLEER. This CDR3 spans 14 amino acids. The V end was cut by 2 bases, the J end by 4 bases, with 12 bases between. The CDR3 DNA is TGCGCCAGCAGCCAATCGGTGGGGTGGTACGAGCAGTACTTC. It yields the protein CASSQSVGWYEQYF.

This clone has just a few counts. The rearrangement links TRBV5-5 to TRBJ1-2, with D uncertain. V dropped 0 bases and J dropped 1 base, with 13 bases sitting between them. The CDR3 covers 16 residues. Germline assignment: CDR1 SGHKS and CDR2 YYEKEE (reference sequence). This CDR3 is CASSLVPGIFNYGYTF. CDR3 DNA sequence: TGTGCCAGCAGCTTGGTACCGGGAATCTTTAACTATGGCTACACCTTC.

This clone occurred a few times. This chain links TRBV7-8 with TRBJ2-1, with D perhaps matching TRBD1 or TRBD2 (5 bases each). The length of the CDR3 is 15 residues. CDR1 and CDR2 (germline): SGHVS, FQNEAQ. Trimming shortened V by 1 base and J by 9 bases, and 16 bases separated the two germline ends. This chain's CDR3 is CASSLGGRATPEQFF. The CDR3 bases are TGTGCCAGCAGCTTAGGGGGACGAGCTACACCTGAGCAGTTCTTC.

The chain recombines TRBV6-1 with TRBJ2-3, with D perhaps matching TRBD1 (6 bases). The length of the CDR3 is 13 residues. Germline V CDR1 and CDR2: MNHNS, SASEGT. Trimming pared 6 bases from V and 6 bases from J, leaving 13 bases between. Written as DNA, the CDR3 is TGTGCCAGCAGCTTTCAGGGGCCGGATACGCAGTATTTT. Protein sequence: CASSFQGPDTQYF.

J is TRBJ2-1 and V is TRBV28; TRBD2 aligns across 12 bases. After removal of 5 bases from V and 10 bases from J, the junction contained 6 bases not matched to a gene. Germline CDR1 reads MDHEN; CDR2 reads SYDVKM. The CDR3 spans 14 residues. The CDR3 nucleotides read TGTGCCAGCAGTGAGACTAGCGGGAGATTCGAGCAGTTCTTC. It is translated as CASSETSGRFEQFF.

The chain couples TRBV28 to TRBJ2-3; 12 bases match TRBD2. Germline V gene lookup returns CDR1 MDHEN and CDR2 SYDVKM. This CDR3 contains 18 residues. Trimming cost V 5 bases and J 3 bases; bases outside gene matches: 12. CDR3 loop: CASSPEALLAGGTDTQYF. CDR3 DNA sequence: TGTGCCAGCAGTCCCGAAGCCCTTCTAGCGGGAGGGACAGATACGCAGTATTTT.

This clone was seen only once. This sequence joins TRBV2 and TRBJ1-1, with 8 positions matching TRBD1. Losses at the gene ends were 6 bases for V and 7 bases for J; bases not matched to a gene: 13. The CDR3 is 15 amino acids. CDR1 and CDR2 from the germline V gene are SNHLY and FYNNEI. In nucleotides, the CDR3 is TGTGCCAGCAGGACGCAACGGACAGGGATAGGTGAAGCTTTCTTT. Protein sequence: CASRTQRTGIGEAFF.

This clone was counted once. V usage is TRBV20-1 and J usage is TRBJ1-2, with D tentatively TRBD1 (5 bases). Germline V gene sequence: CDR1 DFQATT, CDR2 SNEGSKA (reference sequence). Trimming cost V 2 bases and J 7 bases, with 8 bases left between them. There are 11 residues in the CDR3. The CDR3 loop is CSARPGSGYTF. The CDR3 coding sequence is TGCAGTGCTAGACCAGGGTCTGGCTACACCTTC.

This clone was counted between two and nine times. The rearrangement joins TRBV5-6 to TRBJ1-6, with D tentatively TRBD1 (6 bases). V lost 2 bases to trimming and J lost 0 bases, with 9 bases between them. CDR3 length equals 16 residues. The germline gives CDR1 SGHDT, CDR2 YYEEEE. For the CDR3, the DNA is TGTGCCAGCAGCTTCGGGGGCCACTCCTATAATTCACCCCTCCACTTT. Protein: CASSFGGHSYNSPLHF. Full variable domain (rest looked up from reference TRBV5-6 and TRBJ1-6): DAGVTQSPTHLIKTRGQQVTLRCSPKSGHDTVSWYQQALGQGPQFIFQYYEEEERQRGNFPDRFSGHQFPNYSSELNVNALLLGDSALYLCASSFGGHSYNSPLHFGNGTRLTVT.

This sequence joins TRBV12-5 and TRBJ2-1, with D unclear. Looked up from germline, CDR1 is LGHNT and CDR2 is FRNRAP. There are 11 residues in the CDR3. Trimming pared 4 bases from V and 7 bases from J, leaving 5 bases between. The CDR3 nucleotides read TGTGCTAGTGGTTACATGAATGAGCAGTTCTTC. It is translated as CASGYMNEQFF. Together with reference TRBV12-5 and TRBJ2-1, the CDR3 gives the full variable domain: DARVTQTPRHKVTEMGQEVTMRCQPILGHNTVFWYRQTMMQGLELLAYFRNRAPLDDSGMPKDRFSAEMPDATLATLKIQPSEPRDSAVYFCASGYMNEQFFGPGTRLTVL.

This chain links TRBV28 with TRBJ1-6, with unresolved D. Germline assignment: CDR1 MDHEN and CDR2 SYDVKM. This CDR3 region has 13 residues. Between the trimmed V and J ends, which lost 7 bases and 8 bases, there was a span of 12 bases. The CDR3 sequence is CASKTPGDSPLHF. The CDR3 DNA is TGTGCCAGCAAAACTCCCGGGGATTCACCCCTCCACTTT. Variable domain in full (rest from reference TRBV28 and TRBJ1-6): DVKVTQSSRYLVKRTGEKVFLECVQDMDHENMFWYRQDPGLGLRLIYFSYDVKMKEKGDIPEGYSVSREKKERFSLILESASTNQTSMYLCASKTPGDSPLHFGNGTRLTVT.

The CDR3 nucleotides are TGTGCCAGCAGCGGAAGGACTATCCTCTCCTACAATGAGCAGTTCTTC. Amino acids: CASSGRTILSYNEQFF. This sequence joins TRBV7-9 and TRBJ2-1; D may be TRBD2 (6 bases). The V gene lost 5 bases and the J gene lost 0 bases, with 14 bases spanning the gap. This CDR3 is built from 16 residues. Germline values: CDR1 SEHNR, CDR2 FQNEAQ (reference sequence).

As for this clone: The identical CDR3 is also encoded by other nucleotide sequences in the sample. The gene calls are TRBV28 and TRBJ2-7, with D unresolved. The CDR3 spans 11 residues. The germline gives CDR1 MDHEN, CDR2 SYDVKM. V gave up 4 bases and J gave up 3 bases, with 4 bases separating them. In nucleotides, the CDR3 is TGTGCCAGCAGTTCCAGCTACGAGCAGTACTTC. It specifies CASSSSYEQYF.

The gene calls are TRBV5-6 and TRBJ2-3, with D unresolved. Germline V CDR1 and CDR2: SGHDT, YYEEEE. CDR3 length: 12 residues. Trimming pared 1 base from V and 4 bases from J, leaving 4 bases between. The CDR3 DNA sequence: TGTGCCAGCAGCTTGTTGGCAGATACGCAGTATTTT. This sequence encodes CASSLLADTQYF. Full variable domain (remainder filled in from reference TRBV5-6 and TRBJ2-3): DAGVTQSPTHLIKTRGQQVTLRCSPKSGHDTVSWYQQALGQGPQFIFQYYEEEERQRGNFPDRFSGHQFPNYSSELNVNALLLGDSALYLCASSLLADTQYFGPGTRLTVL.

CDR3 protein: CSVDRVSNGELFF. CDR3 DNA: TGCAGCGTTGATAGGGTCTCCAACGGGGAGCTGTTTTTT. V and J are TRBV29-1 and TRBJ2-2; D is undetermined. V lost 3 bases and J lost 7, with 12 bases in between. Germline V lookup: CDR1 SQVTM, CDR2 ANQGSEA. This CDR3 is 13 amino acids long.

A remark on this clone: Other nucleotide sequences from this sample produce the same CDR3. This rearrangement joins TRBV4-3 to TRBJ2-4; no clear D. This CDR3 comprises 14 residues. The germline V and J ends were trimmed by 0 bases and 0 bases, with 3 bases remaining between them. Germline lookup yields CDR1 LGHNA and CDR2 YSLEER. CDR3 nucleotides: TGCGCCAGCAGCCAAGAACTAGCCAAAAACATTCAGTACTTC. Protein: CASSQELAKNIQYF.

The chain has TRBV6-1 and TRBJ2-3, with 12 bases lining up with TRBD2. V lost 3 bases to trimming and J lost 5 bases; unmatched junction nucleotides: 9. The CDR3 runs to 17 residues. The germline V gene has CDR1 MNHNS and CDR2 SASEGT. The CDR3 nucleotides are TGTGCCAGCAGTGATACCCTAGCGGGGGGGCCTGGAGATACGCAGTATTTT. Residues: CASSDTLAGGPGDTQYF.

The CDR3 here is CASRYPGEAFF. DNA of the CDR3: TGTGCCAGCAGGTACCCGGGAGAAGCTTTCTTT. The chain links TRBV6-6 to TRBJ1-1; no definite D call. In germline, CDR1 is MNHNY, CDR2 SVGAGI (reference sequence). The CDR3 contains 11 residues. V lost 6 bases and J 8 bases, leaving 10 bases between the germline ends.

The CDR3 sequence: CASRGQALTGELFF. Here the CDR3 DNA reads TGTGCCAGCCGGGGGCAGGCGCTCACCGGGGAGCTGTTTTTT. The chain employs TRBV27 and TRBJ2-2; D may match TRBD1 or TRBD2 (6 bases each). CDR3 length: 14 residues. V lost 8 bases, J lost 4 bases, and 14 bases lay in between. The germline CDR1 and CDR2 sequences are MNHEY and SMNVEV (reference sequence).

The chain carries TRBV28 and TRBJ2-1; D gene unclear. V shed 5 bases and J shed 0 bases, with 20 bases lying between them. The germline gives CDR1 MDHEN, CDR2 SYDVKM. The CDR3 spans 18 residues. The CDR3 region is CASSPTPTKTISYNEQFF. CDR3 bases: TGTGCCAGCAGTCCTACCCCCACTAAAACCATCTCCTACAATGAGCAGTTCTTC.

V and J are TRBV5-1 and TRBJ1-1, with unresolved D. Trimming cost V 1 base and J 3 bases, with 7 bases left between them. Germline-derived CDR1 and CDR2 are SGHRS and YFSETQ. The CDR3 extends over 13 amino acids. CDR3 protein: CASSLNGYTEAFF. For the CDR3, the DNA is TGCGCCAGCAGCTTGAACGGATACACTGAAGCTTTCTTT.

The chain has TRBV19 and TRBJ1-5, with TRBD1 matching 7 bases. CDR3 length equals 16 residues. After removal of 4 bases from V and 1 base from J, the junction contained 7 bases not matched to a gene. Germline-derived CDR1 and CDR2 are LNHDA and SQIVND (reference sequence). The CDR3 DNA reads TGTGCCAGTAGTAGAGGGGACAGTGGAAGCAATCAGCCCCAGCATTTT. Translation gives CASSRGDSGSNQPQHF.

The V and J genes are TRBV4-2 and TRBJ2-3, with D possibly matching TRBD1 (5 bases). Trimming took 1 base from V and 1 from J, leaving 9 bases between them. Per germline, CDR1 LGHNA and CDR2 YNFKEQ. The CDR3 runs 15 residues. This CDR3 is CASSQGEGGTDTQYF. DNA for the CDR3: TGTGCCAGCAGCCAAGGGGAAGGGGGCACAGATACGCAGTATTTT.